The 22 T cell receptor beta chains reported below all come from one sample, sequenced in a study of OX40 agonist ivuxolimab in advanced cancers. Only in-frame clones appear in the TCRdb table, and some are missing; sequencing was by immunoSEQ multiplex PCR. The table lists roughly 86,000 clones, roughly nine tenths of them singletons, with 1.1% in the top ten. Sequencing used CD4+ or CD8+ T cells sorted from blood, obtained in a trial of the OX40 agonist ivuxolimab. The source of these receptors is an adult with an advanced solid tumor such as melanoma, head and neck, liver or kidney cancer.

The J gene is TRBJ1-2, the V gene TRBV28; perhaps TRBD1 as D (6 bases). Trimming left V 5 bases short and J 3 bases short, with 16 bases between. The V gene's germline CDR1 is MDHEN and CDR2 SYDVKM. The CDR3 sequence is 15 residues long. Here the CDR3 DNA reads TGTGCCAGCAGTGACAGGACCCCAAACGACTATGGCTACACCTTC. It translates to CASSDRTPNDYGYTF.

V gene TRBV2 combines with J gene TRBJ1-4; 7 bases line up with TRBD1. This CDR3 contains 14 residues. CDR1 and CDR2 from the germline V gene are SNHLY and FYNNEI. Germline trimming cut 9 bases from V and 6 bases from J; bases unmatched to any gene: 10. The DNA for the CDR3 is TGTGCCAGAGAGACAGGGTACGGGGATGAAAAACTGTTTTTT. Residues: CARETGYGDEKLFF.

The J gene is TRBJ1-3, the V gene TRBV18, with 10 bases aligning to TRBD1. Germline V gene lookup returns CDR1 KGHSH and CDR2 LQKENI. J gave up 9 bases and V 6 bases, and 11 bases lay outside the gene matches. CDR3 length: 15 residues. The chain's CDR3 is CASSPGQGSRGTIYF. DNA for the CDR3: TGTGCCAGCTCCCCGGGACAGGGGTCTCGGGGCACCATATATTTT.

The chain joins TRBV7-9 to TRBJ2-7; TRBD1 might be the D (6 bases). The germline V gene has CDR1 SEHNR and CDR2 FQNEAQ (reference sequence). The CDR3 is made up of 15 amino acids. The V gene lost 2 bases and the J gene lost 2 bases, with 13 bases spanning the gap. CDR3 sequence: CASSLSTGRPYEQYF. CDR3 in DNA: TGTGCCAGCAGCTTATCAACAGGGCGTCCCTACGAGCAGTACTTC.

This chain links TRBV7-2 with TRBJ2-7; possible D gene TRBD2, 5 bases. Germline loops: CDR1 SGHTA, CDR2 FQGNSA. The V gene lost 0 bases and the J gene lost 5 bases, with 11 bases spanning the gap. The CDR3 length is 14 residues. CDR3 loop: CASSLAGLGDEQYF. The CDR3 coding sequence is TGTGCCAGCAGCTTAGCAGGGCTCGGGGACGAGCAGTACTTC.

This chain uses TRBV9 with TRBJ2-3, with no clear D. V gave up 2 bases and J gave up 6 bases, with 10 bases separating them. The CDR3 length is 13 residues. In germline, CDR1 is SGDLS, CDR2 YYNGEE. The CDR3 DNA follows: TGTGCCAGCAGCGTTGGGTGGGCGGATACGCAGTATTTT. It encodes CASSVGWADTQYF.

The chain is built from TRBV7-8 and TRBJ2-7; 14 bases are shared with TRBD2. Germline V gene sequence: CDR1 SGHVS, CDR2 FQNEAQ. V lost 5 bases, J lost 4 bases, and 4 bases stayed unmatched. The CDR3 is made up of 15 amino acids. The CDR3 DNA sequence: TGTGCCAGCAGCGCCGGGACTAGCGGGAGTTACGAGCAGTACTTC. Translation gives CASSAGTSGSYEQYF.

The V and J genes are TRBV6-1 and TRBJ1-4, with D uncertain. The V and J ends lost 1 base and 8 bases respectively, with 5 bases between them. Germline loops: CDR1 MNHNS, CDR2 SASEGT. This CDR3 comprises 12 residues. CDR3 coding DNA: TGTGCCAGCAGTGAAGGGTCGGAAAAACTGTTTTTT. Translating it yields CASSEGSEKLFF.

This chain uses TRBV28 with TRBJ2-2; 9 bases line up with TRBD2. The CDR3 loop spans 17 amino acids. With V trimmed by 5 bases and J by 4 bases, 11 bases remained unmatched. Germline V gene data show CDR1 as MDHEN and CDR2 as SYDVKM. CDR3 nucleotide sequence: TGTGCCAGCAGTCCAACGGGTAGCGGGAGCGGCACCGGGGAGCTGTTTTTT. Amino acid sequence: CASSPTGSGSGTGELFF.

The chain combines TRBV11-2 with TRBJ2-7; 8 bases agree with TRBD2. This CDR3 is 14 amino acids long. Per germline, CDR1 SGHAT and CDR2 FQNNGV. V lost 1 base, J lost 2 bases, and 1 base stayed unmatched. CDR3 region: CASSLAGGPYEQYF. The CDR3 DNA reads TGTGCCAGCAGCTTAGCGGGAGGGCCCTACGAGCAGTACTTC.

This chain uses TRBV5-4 with TRBJ2-1; D possibly matches TRBD1 or TRBD2 (5 bases each). Germline assignment: CDR1 SGHNT and CDR2 YYREEE (reference sequence). CDR3 size: 14 residues. Trimming removed 6 bases from V and 4 bases from J, with 14 bases in between. The CDR3 coding sequence is TGTGCCAGCAAGACACAGGACTCATACAATGAGCAGTTCTTC. Its translation: CASKTQDSYNEQFF.

The genes are TRBV18 and TRBJ2-1; possibly TRBD1 for D (6 bases). With 0 bases removed from V and 9 bases from J, the gap between germline ends came to 12 bases. The germline CDR1 and CDR2 sequences are KGHSH and LQKENI. The CDR3 spans 14 residues. CDR3 residues: CASSPPGTSREQFF. CDR3 coding DNA: TGTGCCAGCTCACCACCCGGGACATCCCGTGAGCAGTTCTTC.

CDR3 region: CASSHGLAGGSYNEQFF. The CDR3 DNA follows: TGTGCCAGCAGTCATGGACTAGCGGGGGGATCCTACAATGAGCAGTTCTTC. This chain uses TRBV28 with TRBJ2-1, with TRBD2 matching over 14 bases. The CDR3 is 17 residues long. Germline V gene data show CDR1 as MDHEN and CDR2 as SYDVKM. After removal of 5 bases from V and 1 base from J, the junction contained 4 bases not matched to a gene.

The V call is TRBV15, the J call TRBJ1-2; 7 bases are shared with TRBD1. Trimming at V came to 0 bases and at J to 6 bases, leaving 7 bases not matched to a gene. CDR3 length equals 15 residues. Per germline, CDR1 LNHNV and CDR2 YYDKDF (reference sequence). The CDR3 coding sequence is TGTGCCACCAGCAGAGATAGGGCCCAGGGGGATGGCTACACCTTC. Protein: CATSRDRAQGDGYTF. Looking up the rest from reference TRBV15 and TRBJ1-2 gives the full variable domain: DAMVIQNPRYQVTQFGKPVTLSCSQTLNHNVMYWYQQKSSQAPKLLFHYYDKDFNNEADTPDNFQSRRPNTSFCFLDIRSPGLGDTAMYLCATSRDRAQGDGYTFGSGTRLTVV.

This clone was recorded only once. The chain employs TRBV7-9 and TRBJ2-7; 9 bases align to TRBD1. The CDR3 is 14 amino acids. Trimming at V came to 4 bases and at J to 0 bases, leaving 1 base not matched to a gene. CDR1 SEHNR and CDR2 FQNEAQ come from the germline V gene (reference sequence). The CDR3 sequence is CASSSGQGSYEQYF. The CDR3 region has the DNA TGTGCCAGCAGCTCGGGACAGGGCTCCTACGAGCAGTACTTC.

The gene calls are TRBV19 and TRBJ2-3; D is perhaps TRBD2 (6 bases). The V gene lost 6 bases and the J gene lost 6 bases, with 19 bases spanning the gap. CDR1 LNHDA and CDR2 SQIVND come from the germline V gene (reference sequence). The length of the CDR3 is 15 residues. CDR3 nucleotide sequence: TGTGCCAGTAGCACCGCAGGGAGCGGGCGGGATACGCAGTATTTT. Translation: CASSTAGSGRDTQYF.

The CDR3 protein is CASSLDYSPLHF. CDR3 coding DNA: TGTGCCAGCAGCTTAGATTATTCACCCCTCCACTTT. This chain links TRBV7-9 with TRBJ1-6; D ambiguous. Germline-derived CDR1 and CDR2 are SEHNR and FQNEAQ (reference sequence). CDR3 length equals 12 residues. The V end lost 1 base, the J end lost 8 bases, and 3 bases lay between the germline ends.

The gene calls are TRBV4-1 and TRBJ2-7, with 8 bases lining up with TRBD2. Germline V CDR1 and CDR2: MGHRA, YSYEKL. The ends lost 2 bases at V and 4 bases at J; junction bases unmatched: 10. The CDR3 sequence is 16 residues long. The CDR3 here is CASSQLPTGGAYEQYF. The DNA for the CDR3 is TGCGCCAGCAGCCAATTACCGACCGGGGGGGCGTACGAGCAGTACTTC.

The rearrangement links TRBV5-1 to TRBJ1-3; D call uncertain. CDR1 and CDR2 (germline): SGHRS, YFSETQ. The length of the CDR3 is 13 residues. The V end was cut by 6 bases, the J end by 0 bases, with 7 bases between. The CDR3 region is CASKDRSGNTIYF. CDR3 DNA: TGCGCCAGCAAGGATCGCTCTGGAAACACCATATATTTT.

This clone has a single count. The chain has TRBV7-2 and TRBJ2-5, with D perhaps TRBD1 or TRBD2 (5 bases each). The end of the DNA fits TRBJ2-7 better, so the J call may be wrong. CDR1 and CDR2 from the germline V gene are SGHTA and FQGNSA. The CDR3 is 14 residues long. The CDR3 sequence: CASSSGTASREQYF. The CDR3 bases are TGTGCCAGCAGTTCAGGGACGGCCTCTCGCGAGCAGTACTTC.

J is TRBJ2-7 and V is TRBV5-1; TRBD1 matches at 10 bases. CDR3 length equals 15 residues. The V and J ends lost 0 bases and 1 base, in that order; junction bases with no gene match: 1. Per the germline V gene, CDR1 is SGHRS and CDR2 is YFSETQ. In nucleotides, the CDR3 is TGCGCCAGCAGCTTGGGGACAGGGGGGTCCTACGAGCAGTACTTC. Its protein product is CASSLGTGGSYEQYF.

The J gene is TRBJ2-1, the V gene TRBV2, with 10 bases lining up with TRBD1. Germline trimming cut 6 bases from V and 6 bases from J; bases unmatched to any gene: 11. CDR1 is SNHLY and CDR2 is FYNNEI in the germline V gene. The CDR3 spans 16 residues. In DNA, the CDR3 is TGTGCCAGCAGCCAGAGGGGACAGGGGTCGGCCAATGAGCAGTTCTTC. Amino acids: CASSQRGQGSANEQFF. Filled out from reference TRBV2 and TRBJ2-1, the complete variable domain reads EPEVTQTPSHQVTQMGQEVILRCVPISNHLYFYWYRQILGQKVEFLVSFYNNEISEKSEIFDDQFSVERPDGSNFTLKIRSTKLEDSAMYFCASSQRGQGSANEQFFGPGTRLTVL.